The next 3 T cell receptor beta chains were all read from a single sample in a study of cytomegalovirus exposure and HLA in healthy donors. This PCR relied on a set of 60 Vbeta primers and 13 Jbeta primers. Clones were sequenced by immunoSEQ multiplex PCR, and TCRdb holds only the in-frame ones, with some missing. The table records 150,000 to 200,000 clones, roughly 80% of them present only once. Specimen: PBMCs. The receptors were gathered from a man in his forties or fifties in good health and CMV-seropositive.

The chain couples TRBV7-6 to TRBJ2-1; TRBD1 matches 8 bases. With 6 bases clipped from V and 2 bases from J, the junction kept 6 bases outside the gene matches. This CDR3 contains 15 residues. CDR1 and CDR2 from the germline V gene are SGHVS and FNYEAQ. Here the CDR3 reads CASSGGTGAYNEQFF. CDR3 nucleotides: TGTGCCAGCAGTGGGGGGACAGGCGCCTACAATGAGCAGTTCTTC.

The CDR3: CASSWDSMVYF. Written as DNA, the CDR3 is TGCGCCAGCAGCTGGGACAGTATGGTGTATTTT. The chain combines TRBV5-1 with TRBJ2-3; 7 nucleotides match TRBD1. The V gene's germline CDR1 is SGHRS and CDR2 YFSETQ. CDR3 length: 11 residues. V trimming: 3 bases; J trimming: 14 bases; junction bases outside the gene matches: 6.

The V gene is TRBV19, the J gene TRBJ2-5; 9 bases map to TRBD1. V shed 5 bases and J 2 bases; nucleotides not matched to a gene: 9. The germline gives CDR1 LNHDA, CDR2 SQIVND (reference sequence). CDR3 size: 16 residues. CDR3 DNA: TGTGCCAGTAGTGAAAGGGGGACAGGGAGGCAAGAGACCCAGTACTTC. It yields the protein CASSERGTGRQETQYF. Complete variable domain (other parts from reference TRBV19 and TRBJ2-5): DGGITQSPKYLFRKEGQNVTLSCEQNLNHDAMYWYRQDPGQGLRLIYYSQIVNDFQKGDIAEGYSVSREKKESFPLTVTSAQKNPTAFYLCASSERGTGRQETQYFGPGTRLLVL.